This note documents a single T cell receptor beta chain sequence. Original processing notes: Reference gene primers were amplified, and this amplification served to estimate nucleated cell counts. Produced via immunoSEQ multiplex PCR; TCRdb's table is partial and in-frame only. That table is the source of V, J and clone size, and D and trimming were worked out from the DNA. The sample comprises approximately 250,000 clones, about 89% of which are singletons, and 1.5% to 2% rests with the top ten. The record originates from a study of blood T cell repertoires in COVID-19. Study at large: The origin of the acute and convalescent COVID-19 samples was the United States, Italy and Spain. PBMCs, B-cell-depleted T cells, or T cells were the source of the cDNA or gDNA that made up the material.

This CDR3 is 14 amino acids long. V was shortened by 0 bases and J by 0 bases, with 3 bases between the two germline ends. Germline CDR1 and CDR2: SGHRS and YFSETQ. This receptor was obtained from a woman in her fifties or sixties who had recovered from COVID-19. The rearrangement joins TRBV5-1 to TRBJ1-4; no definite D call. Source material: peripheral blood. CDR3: CASSLDTTNEKLFF. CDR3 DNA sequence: TGCGCCAGCAGCTTGGATACAACTAATGAAAAACTGTTTTTT. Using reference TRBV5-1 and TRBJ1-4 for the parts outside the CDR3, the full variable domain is KAGVTQTPRYLIKTRGQQVTLSCSPISGHRSVSWYQQTPGQGLQFLFEYFSETQRNKGNFPGRFSGRQFSNSRSEMNVSTLELGDSALYLCASSLDTTNEKLFFGSGTQLSVL.